Sequencing of this T cell receptor beta chain was carried out in a study of T-cell reconstitution after alpha-beta-depleted transplantation in children (dated by TCRdb to 2016 to 2017). With regard to the full study: The study quantitatively tracked T-cell immune reconstitution after TCRalphabeta/CD19-depleted allogeneic hematopoietic cell transplantation in children using TCR repertoire profiling.

Libraries came from PCR. Sequenced on an Illumina HiSeq 2500. TCR library preparation used molecular barcoding, with unique molecular identifiers applied to normalize quantification of the TCRbeta repertoire. TCRdb's own reprocessing of the public reads used fastp at Q25 and MiXCR and kept productive beta chains. Here each entry gathers all rows of one CDR3 protein and keeps the most common genes and DNA. Here the sample has about 91,000 distinct CDR3 sequences; roughly 8% occur a single time. The ten largest clonotypes hold under 8% of the sample. The germline V gene (reference sequence) yields LNHNV for CDR1 and YYDKDF for CDR2. Reading from cysteine to phenylalanine, the CDR3 counts 16 amino acids. This entry keeps only the CDR3 DNA: 48 bases, framed from base 1. V and J lose 2 bases and 5 bases, and a span of 18 bases separates them. This clonotype was seen a single time. Its antigen is still unknown. Base quality data are lacking; no much larger clone is found one base away. One read alone provides weak support.

The rearrangement joined TRBV15 to TRBJ1-1; the D segment could be TRBD1, given 5 matching bases. The sample was PBMCs from the stem cell graft donor, taken from the stem cell graft. This TCR was sampled from a human donor who donated a stem cell graft to a child with congenital amegakaryocytic thrombocytopenia. The CDR3 here reads CATSRSAGPSLTEAFF. The sequenced DNA: TGTGCCACCAGCAGATCGGCGGGACCGTCGCTTACTGAAGCTTTCTTT.